Below, one TCR beta chain is given with its context. This receptor's antigen is unknown. Base quality data are lacking; no much larger clone is found one base away. TCRbeta CDR3 regions were amplified from genomic DNA using the immunoSEQ Assay, a bias-controlled multiplex PCR. In the authors' own workflow: Nucleated cell counts per sample were estimated from amplification of reference gene primers within the assay. To quantify the absolute abundance of each unique TCRbeta CDR3 rearrangement, sequence reads were collapsed and filtered. For each sample, productive Simpson clonality was calculated as the square root of Simpson's diversity index over productive rearrangements. Entries here come from immuneACCESS through TCRdb and include only in-frame sequences with V and J called. Some clones fail to appear in such tables; in the studies checked, an unresolved V gene covers under half of the shortfall, and the cause of the remainder is unknown. That table supplies the V and J calls and clone size; D and trimming were determined from the DNA. The table for this sample lists under 150,000 clones; approximately 79% of them were counted only once. Less than 3% of the sample rests with the top ten.

The CDR3, cysteine through phenylalanine, is 17 amino acids long. Of the read, only the CDR3 DNA is kept; its 51 bases are in frame from base 1. The junction shows trimming of 0 bases on V and 4 bases on J, and the gene matches do not reach 12 bases of it. The germline V gene encodes CDR1 SGHRS and CDR2 YFSETQ. The sample is drawn from a study of blood T cell repertoires in COVID-19 (dated by TCRdb to 2020 to 2021). Notes on the research overall: Samples covering the acute and convalescent phases of COVID-19 were provided by collaborators in the United States, Italy and Spain. Sample metadata almost always included a de-identified subject ID, COVID-19 status, age in years and sex. A freely available public database, intended as a resource for researchers studying the immune response to SARS-CoV-2, is where the repertoires were released. Samples were obtained from the ongoing ImmuneRACE study (first 160 participants) and from over 1,000 subjects provided by 6 global collaborators. Deeply sampled blood TCRbeta repertoires from subjects exposed to, actively infected with, or recovered from COVID-19 were included in the dataset. HLA class I and class II types, where available, came from metadata supplied by the sample provider rather than from assay-based typing. The prospective study material was composed of cDNA or gDNA derived from T cells, B-cell-depleted T cells, or PBMCs.

Paper-wide results and their limitations: The quantity of clinical and demographic metadata differed by source and by participant and was supplied without curation.

In the prospective study, participants were 18 to 89 years old, resided in fewer than 25 geographic areas of the United States, and were enrolled through a virtual design. Cohort assignment in the prospective study relied on participant-reported clinical history from a screening survey and a study questionnaire. Recovered participants in ImmuneRACE Cohort 3 were defined by two consecutive negative NP/OP PCR tests, clearance by a healthcare professional, or resolution of symptoms. In the prospective study, whole blood, serum and a nasopharyngeal or oropharyngeal swab were collected from each participant by mobile phlebotomists. Over an approximately 2-month period, participants in the prospective study had the option of providing additional blood draws and questionnaires. Prospective study blood samples were shipped either frozen or at room temperature before DNA extraction.

The receptor chain draws on TRBV5-1 and TRBJ2-7, with TRBD2 matching 8 junction bases. Sequencing input: PBMCs or T cells enriched from blood (not recorded which). This TCR came from a woman in her forties or fifties who had recovered from COVID-19. The sequence in DNA is TGCGCCAGCAGCTTGGGGCTTGTGGTAGCGGGAAGGTACGAGCAGTACTTC. Its product reads: CASSLGLVVAGRYEQYF.